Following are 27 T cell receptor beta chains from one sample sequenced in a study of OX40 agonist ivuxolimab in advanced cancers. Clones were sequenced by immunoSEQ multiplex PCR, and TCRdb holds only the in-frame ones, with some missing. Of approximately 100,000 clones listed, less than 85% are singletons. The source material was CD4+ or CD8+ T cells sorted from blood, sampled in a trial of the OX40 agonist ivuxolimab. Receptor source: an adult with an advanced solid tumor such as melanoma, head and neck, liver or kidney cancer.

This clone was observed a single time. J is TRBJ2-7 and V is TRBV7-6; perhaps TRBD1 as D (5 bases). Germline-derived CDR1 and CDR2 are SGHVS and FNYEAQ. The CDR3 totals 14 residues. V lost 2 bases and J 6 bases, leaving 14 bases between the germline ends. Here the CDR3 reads CASSLNDSPTEQYF. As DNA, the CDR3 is TGTGCCAGCAGCTTAAACGACAGCCCTACCGAGCAGTACTTC.

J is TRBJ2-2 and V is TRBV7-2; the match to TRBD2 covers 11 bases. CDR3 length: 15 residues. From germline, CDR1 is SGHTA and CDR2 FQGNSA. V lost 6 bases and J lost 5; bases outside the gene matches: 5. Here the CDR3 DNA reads TGTGCCAGCAGTAGCGGGAGGGCCTGGACCGGGGAGCTGTTTTTT. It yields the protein CASSSGRAWTGELFF. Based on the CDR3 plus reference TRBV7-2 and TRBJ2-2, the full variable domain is GAGVSQSPSNKVTEKGKDVELRCDPISGHTALYWYRQSLGQGLEFLIYFQGNSAPDKSGLPSDRFSAERTGGSVSTLTIQRTQQEDSAVYLCASSSGRAWTGELFFGEGSRLTVL.

Written as DNA, the CDR3 is TGTGCCAGTAGTGGGGGGCCCCCAGGGGAGCAGTACTTC. Encoded protein: CASSGGPPGEQYF. The genes are TRBV19 and TRBJ2-5, with D perhaps matching TRBD1 or TRBD2 (6 bases each). Germline values: CDR1 LNHDA, CDR2 SQIVND (reference sequence). The CDR3 length is 13 residues. With 5 bases removed from V and 11 bases from J, the gap between germline ends came to 18 bases. The variable domain in full, completed from reference TRBV19 and TRBJ2-5, reads DGGITQSPKYLFRKEGQNVTLSCEQNLNHDAMYWYRQDPGQGLRLIYYSQIVNDFQKGDIAEGYSVSREKKESFPLTVTSAQKNPTAFYLCASSGGPPGEQYFGPGTRLLVL.

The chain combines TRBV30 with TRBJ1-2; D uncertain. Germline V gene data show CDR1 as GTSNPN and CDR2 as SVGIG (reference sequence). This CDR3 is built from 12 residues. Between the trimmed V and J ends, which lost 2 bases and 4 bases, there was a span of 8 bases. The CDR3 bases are TGTGCCTGGAGTTCCACAGTCTATGGCTACACCTTC. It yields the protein CAWSSTVYGYTF.

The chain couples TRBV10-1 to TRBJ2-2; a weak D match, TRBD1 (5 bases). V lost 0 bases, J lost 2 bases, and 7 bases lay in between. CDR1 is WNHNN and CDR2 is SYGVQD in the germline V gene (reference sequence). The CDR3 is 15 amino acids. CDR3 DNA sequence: TGCGCCAGCAGTGAGTCAAGGGGTAACACCGGGGAGCTGTTTTTT. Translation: CASSESRGNTGELFF.

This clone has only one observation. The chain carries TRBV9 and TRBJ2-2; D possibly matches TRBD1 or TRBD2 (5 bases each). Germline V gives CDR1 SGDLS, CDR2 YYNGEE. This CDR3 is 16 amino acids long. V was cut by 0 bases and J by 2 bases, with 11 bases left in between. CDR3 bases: TGTGCCAGCAGCGTAGCCGTGGGGGTAAACACCGGGGAGCTGTTTTTT. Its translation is CASSVAVGVNTGELFF.

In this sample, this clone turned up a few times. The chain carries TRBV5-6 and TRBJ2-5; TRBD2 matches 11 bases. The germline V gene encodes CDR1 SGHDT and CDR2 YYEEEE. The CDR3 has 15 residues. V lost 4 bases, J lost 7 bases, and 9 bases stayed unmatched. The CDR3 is CASSAGTSGLGTQYF. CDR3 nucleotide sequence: TGTGCCAGCAGCGCGGGGACTAGCGGCCTGGGGACCCAGTACTTC. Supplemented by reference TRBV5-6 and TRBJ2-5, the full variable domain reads DAGVTQSPTHLIKTRGQQVTLRCSPKSGHDTVSWYQQALGQGPQFIFQYYEEEERQRGNFPDRFSGHQFPNYSSELNVNALLLGDSALYLCASSAGTSGLGTQYFGPGTRLLVL.

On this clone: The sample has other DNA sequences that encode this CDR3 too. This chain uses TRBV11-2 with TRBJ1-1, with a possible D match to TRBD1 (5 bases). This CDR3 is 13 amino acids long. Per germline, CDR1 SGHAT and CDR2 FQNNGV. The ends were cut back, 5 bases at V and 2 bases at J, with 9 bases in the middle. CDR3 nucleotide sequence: TGTGCCAGCAGCCCGACAGCTAACACTGAAGCTTTCTTT. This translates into CASSPTANTEAFF.

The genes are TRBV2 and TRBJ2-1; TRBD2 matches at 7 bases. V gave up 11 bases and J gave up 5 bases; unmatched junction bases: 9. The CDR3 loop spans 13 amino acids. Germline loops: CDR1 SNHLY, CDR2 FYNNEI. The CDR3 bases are TGTGCCGATAGACTAGCCCGGGACAATGAGCAGTTCTTC. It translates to CADRLARDNEQFF.

This chain's CDR3 is CASRTSYNEQFF. DNA of the CDR3: TGTGCCAGCAGGACTAGTTACAATGAGCAGTTCTTC. The chain links TRBV2 to TRBJ2-1; D possibly corresponds to TRBD2 (6 bases). Germline V gene data show CDR1 as SNHLY and CDR2 as FYNNEI. The CDR3 extends over 12 amino acids. Trimming shortened V by 6 bases and J by 4 bases, and 7 bases separated the two germline ends. Combining the CDR3 with reference TRBV2 and TRBJ2-1 gives the whole variable domain EPEVTQTPSHQVTQMGQEVILRCVPISNHLYFYWYRQILGQKVEFLVSFYNNEISEKSEIFDDQFSVERPDGSNFTLKIRSTKLEDSAMYFCASRTSYNEQFFGPGTRLTVL.

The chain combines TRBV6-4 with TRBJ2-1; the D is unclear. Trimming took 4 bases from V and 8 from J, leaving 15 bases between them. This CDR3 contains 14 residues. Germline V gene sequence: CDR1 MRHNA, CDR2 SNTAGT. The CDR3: CASSGGSLGDEQFF. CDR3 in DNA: TGTGCCAGCAGTGGGGGATCTCTGGGCGATGAGCAGTTCTTC.

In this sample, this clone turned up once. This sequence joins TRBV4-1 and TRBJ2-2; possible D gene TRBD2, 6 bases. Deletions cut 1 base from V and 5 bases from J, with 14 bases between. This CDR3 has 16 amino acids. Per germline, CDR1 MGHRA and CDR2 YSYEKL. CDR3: CASSQVPGTVTGELFF. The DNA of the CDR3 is TGCGCCAGCAGCCAAGTACCCGGGACTGTGACCGGGGAGCTGTTTTTT.

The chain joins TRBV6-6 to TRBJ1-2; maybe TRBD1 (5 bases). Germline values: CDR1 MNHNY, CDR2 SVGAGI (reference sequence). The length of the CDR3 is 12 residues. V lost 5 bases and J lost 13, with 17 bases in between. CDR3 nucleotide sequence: TGTGCCAGCAGTCCCCTGGTCGGGGCGGCCACCTTC. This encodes CASSPLVGAATF.

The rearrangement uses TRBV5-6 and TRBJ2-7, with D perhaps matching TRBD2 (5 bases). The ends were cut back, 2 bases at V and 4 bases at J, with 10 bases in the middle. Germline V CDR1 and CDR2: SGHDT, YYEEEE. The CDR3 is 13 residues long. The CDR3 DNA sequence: TGTGCCAGCAGCTTTAGCCCGGGGTACGAGCAGTACTTC. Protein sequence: CASSFSPGYEQYF.

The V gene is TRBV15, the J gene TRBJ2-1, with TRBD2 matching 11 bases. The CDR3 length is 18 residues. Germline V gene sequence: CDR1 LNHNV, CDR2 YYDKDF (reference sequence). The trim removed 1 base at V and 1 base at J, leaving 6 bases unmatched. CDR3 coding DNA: TGTGCCACCAGCAGAGGACCTTCTAGCGGGGGGTCCTACAATGAGCAGTTCTTC. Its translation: CATSRGPSSGGSYNEQFF.

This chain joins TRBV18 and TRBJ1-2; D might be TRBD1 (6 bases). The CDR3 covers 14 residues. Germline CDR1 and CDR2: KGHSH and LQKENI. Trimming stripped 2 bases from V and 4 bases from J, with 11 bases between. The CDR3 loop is CASSPTGGFYGYTF. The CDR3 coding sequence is TGTGCCAGCTCACCAACCGGGGGCTTCTATGGCTACACCTTC.

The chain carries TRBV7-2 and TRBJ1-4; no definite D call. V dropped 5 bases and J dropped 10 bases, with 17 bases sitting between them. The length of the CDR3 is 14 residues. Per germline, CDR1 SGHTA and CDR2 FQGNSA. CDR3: CASSPDTIVGKLFF. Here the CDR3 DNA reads TGTGCCAGCAGCCCTGACACCATAGTCGGAAAACTGTTTTTT.

The CDR3 coding sequence is TGTGCTAGTGGTTTGGTCGGGTGGAACTACGAGCAGTACTTC. Translation gives CASGLVGWNYEQYF. The gene calls are TRBV12-5 and TRBJ2-7; no reliable D call. Trimming removed 0 bases from V and 3 bases from J, with 9 bases in between. Germline values: CDR1 LGHNT, CDR2 FRNRAP. This CDR3 is 14 amino acids long.

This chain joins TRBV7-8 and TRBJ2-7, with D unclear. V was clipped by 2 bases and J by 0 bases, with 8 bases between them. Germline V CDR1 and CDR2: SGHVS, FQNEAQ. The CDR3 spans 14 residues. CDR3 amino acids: CASSLSGNSYEQYF. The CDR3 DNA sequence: TGTGCCAGCAGCTTAAGTGGTAACTCCTACGAGCAGTACTTC.

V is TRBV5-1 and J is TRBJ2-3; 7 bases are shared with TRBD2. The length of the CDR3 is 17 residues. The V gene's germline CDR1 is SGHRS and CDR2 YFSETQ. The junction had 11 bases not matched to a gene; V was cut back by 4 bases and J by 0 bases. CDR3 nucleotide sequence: TGCGCCAGCAGCCCCAAGGGCGGCGGGGGAAGCACAGATACGCAGTATTTT. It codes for CASSPKGGGGSTDTQYF.

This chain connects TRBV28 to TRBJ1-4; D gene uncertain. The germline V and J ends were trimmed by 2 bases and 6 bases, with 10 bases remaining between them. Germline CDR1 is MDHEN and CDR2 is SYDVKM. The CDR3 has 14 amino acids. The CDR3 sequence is CASSLRVGYEKLFF. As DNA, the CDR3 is TGTGCCAGCAGTTTAAGGGTCGGCTATGAAAAACTGTTTTTT.

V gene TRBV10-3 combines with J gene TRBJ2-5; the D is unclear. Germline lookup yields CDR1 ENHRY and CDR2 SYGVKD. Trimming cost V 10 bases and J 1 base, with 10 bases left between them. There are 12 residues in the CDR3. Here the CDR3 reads CATKDVQETQYF. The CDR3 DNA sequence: TGTGCCACCAAAGACGTCCAAGAGACCCAGTACTTC.

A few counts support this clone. In DNA form, the CDR3 reads TGCGCCAGCAGCTTGTCCATAGCCAAAAACATTCAGTACTTC. As protein: CASSLSIAKNIQYF. This rearrangement joins TRBV5-1 to TRBJ2-4, with D hard to call. CDR1 is SGHRS, CDR2 YFSETQ, per germline. Trimming removed 1 base at V and 0 bases at J, with 5 bases between. The CDR3 contains 14 residues.

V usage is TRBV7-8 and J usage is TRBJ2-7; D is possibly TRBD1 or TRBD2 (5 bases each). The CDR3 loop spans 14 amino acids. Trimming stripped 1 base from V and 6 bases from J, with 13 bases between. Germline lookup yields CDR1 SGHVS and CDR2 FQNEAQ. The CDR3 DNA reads TGTGCCAGCAGCTTAGAGCTAGCTGGGACCGAGCAGTACTTC. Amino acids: CASSLELAGTEQYF.

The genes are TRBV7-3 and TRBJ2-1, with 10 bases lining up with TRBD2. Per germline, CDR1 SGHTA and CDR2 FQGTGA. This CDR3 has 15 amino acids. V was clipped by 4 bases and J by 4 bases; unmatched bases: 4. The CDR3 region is CASSSERGGYNEQFF. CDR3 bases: TGTGCCAGCAGCTCCGAGCGGGGGGGATACAATGAGCAGTTCTTC. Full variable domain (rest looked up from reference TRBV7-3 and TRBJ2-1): GAGVSQTPSNKVTEKGKYVELRCDPISGHTALYWYRQSLGQGPEFLIYFQGTGAADDSGLPNDRFFAVRPEGSVSTLKIQRTERGDSAVYLCASSSERGGYNEQFFGPGTRLTVL.

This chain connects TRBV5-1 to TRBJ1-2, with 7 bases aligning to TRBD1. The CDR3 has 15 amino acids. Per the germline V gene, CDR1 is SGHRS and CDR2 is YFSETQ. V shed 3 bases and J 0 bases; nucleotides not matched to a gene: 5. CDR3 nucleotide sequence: TGCGCCAGCAGCTCCCAGGGGGATGCTAACTATGGCTACACCTTC. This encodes CASSSQGDANYGYTF.

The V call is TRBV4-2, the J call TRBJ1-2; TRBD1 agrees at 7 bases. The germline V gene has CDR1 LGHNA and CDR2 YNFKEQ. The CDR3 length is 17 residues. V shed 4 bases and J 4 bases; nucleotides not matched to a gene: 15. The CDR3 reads CASSPLGMAGGAYGYTF. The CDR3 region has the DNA TGTGCCAGCAGCCCCCTGGGAATGGCAGGGGGGGCCTATGGCTACACCTTC.